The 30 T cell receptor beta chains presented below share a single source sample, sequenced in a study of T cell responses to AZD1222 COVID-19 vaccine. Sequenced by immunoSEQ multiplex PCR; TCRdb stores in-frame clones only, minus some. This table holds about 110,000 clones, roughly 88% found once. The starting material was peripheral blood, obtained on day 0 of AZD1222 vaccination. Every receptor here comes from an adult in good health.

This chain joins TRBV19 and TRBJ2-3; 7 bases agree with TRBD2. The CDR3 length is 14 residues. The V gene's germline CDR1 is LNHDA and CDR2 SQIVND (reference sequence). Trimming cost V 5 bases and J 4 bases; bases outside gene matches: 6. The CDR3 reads CASSLGGFADTQYF. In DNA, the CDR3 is TGTGCCAGTAGTTTGGGGGGGTTCGCAGATACGCAGTATTTT.

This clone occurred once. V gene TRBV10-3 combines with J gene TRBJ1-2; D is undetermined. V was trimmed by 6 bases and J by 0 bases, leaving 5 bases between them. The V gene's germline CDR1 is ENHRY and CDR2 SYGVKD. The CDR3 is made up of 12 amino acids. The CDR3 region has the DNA TGTGCCATCAGCAGATCTAACTATGGCTACACCTTC. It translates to CAISRSNYGYTF.

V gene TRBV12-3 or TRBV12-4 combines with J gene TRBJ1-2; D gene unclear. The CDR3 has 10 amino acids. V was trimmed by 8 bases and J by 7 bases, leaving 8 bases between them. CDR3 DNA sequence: TGTGCCAGCGGAAACCGTGGCTACACCTTC. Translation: CASGNRGYTF.

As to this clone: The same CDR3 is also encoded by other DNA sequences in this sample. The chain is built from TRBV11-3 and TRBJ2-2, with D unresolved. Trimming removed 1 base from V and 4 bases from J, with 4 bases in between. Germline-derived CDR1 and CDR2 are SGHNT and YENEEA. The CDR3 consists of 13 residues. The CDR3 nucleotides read TGTGCCAGCAGCTTAGCACGCACCGGGGAGCTGTTTTTT. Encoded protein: CASSLARTGELFF.

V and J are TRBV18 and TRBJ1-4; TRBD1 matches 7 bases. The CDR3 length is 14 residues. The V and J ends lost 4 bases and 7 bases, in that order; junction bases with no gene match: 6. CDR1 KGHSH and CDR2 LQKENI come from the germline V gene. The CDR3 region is CASSLDRVSEKLFF. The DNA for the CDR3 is TGTGCCAGCTCACTCGACAGGGTTAGTGAAAAACTGTTTTTT.

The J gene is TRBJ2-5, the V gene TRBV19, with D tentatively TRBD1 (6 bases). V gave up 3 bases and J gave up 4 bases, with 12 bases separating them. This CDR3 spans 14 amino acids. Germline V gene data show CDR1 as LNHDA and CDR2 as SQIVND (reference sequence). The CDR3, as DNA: TGTGCCAGTAGTATCAGGGGCCCCCGAGAGACCCAGTACTTC. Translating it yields CASSIRGPRETQYF.

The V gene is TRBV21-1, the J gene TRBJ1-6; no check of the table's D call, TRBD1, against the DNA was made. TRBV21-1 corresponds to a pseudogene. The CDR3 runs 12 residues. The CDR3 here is CARSTGNSPLHF. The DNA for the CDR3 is TGTGCCAGGTCGACAGGAAATTCACCCCTCCACTTT.

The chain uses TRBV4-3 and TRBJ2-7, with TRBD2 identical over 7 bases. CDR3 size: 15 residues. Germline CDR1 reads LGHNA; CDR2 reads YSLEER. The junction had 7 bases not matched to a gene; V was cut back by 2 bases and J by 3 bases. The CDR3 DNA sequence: TGCGCCAGCAGCCAAAGCCAGACTAGCCTCTACGAGCAGTACTTC. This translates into CASSQSQTSLYEQYF.

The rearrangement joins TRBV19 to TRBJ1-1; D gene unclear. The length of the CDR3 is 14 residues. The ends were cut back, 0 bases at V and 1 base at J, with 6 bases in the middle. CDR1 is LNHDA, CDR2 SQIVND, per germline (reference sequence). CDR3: CASSIDTPNTEAFF. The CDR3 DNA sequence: TGTGCCAGTAGTATAGATACCCCGAACACTGAAGCTTTCTTT.

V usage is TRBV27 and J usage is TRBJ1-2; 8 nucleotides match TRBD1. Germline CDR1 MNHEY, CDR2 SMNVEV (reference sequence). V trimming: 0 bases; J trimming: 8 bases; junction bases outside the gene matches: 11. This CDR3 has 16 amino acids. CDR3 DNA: TGTGCCAGCAGTTTATCACAACGGACAGGGCGTATGGGCTACACCTTC. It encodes CASSLSQRTGRMGYTF.

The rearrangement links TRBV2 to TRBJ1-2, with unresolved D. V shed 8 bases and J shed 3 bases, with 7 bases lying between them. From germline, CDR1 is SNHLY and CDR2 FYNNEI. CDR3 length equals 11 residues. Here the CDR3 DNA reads TGTGCCAGCTCCGGGGACTATGGCTACACCTTC. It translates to CASSGDYGYTF.

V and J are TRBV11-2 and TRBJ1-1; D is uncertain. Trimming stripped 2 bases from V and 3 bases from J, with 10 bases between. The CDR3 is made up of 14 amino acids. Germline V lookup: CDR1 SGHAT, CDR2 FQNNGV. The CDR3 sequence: CASSLKVPYTEAFF. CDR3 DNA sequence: TGTGCCAGCAGCTTAAAAGTCCCTTACACTGAAGCTTTCTTT. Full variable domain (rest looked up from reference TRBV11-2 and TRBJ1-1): EAGVAQSPRYKIIEKRQSVAFWCNPISGHATLYWYQQILGQGPKLLIQFQNNGVVDDSQLPKDRFSAERLKGVDSTLKIQPAKLEDSAVYLCASSLKVPYTEAFFGQGTRLTVV.

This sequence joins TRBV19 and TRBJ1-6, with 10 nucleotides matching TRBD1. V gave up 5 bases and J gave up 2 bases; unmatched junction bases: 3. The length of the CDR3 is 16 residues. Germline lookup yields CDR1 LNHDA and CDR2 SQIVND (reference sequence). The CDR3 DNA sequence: TGTGCCAGTAGTCCTGGACAGGGGGCCTATAATTCACCCCTCCACTTT. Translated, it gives CASSPGQGAYNSPLHF.

CDR3 sequence: CASSELSGGAWGNQPQHF. DNA for the CDR3: TGTGCCAGCAGTGAACTTAGCGGGGGGGCTTGGGGCAATCAGCCCCAGCATTTT. The chain combines TRBV2 with TRBJ1-5; D is possibly TRBD1 (6 bases). The V end lost 2 bases, the J end lost 2 bases, and 19 bases lay between the germline ends. The CDR3 covers 18 residues. In germline, CDR1 is SNHLY, CDR2 FYNNEI.

The chain's CDR3 is CASSGTSYEQYV. The CDR3 bases are TGTGCCAGCAGCGGGACTAGTTACGAGCAGTACGTC. J is TRBJ2-7 and V is TRBV7-9, with 8 bases matching TRBD2. Germline trimming cut 5 bases from V and 4 bases from J; bases unmatched to any gene: 1. Germline CDR1 is SEHNR and CDR2 is FQNEAQ (reference sequence). The CDR3 runs to 12 residues.

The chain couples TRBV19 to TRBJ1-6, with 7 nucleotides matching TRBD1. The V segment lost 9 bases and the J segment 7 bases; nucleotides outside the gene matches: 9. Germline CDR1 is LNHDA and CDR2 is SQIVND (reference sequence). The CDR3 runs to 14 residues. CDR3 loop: CASSGDRSNSPLHF. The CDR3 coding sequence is TGTGCCAGCTCGGGGGACAGAAGCAATTCACCCCTCCACTTT. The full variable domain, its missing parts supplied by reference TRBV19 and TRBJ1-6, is DGGITQSPKYLFRKEGQNVTLSCEQNLNHDAMYWYRQDPGQGLRLIYYSQIVNDFQKGDIAEGYSVSREKKESFPLTVTSAQKNPTAFYLCASSGDRSNSPLHFGNGTRLTVT.

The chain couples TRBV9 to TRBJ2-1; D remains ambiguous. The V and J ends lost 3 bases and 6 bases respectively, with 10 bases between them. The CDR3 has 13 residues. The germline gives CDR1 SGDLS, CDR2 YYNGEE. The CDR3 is CASSDQLTNEQFF. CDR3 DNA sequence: TGTGCCAGCAGCGACCAACTAACCAATGAGCAGTTCTTC.

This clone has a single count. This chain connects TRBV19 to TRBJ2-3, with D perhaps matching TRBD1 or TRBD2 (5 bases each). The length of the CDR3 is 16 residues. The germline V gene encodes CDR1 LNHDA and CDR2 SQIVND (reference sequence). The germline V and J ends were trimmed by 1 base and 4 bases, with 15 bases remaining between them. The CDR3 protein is CASSIGQIGGADTQYF. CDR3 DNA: TGTGCCAGTAGTATAGGCCAAATTGGGGGTGCAGATACGCAGTATTTT.

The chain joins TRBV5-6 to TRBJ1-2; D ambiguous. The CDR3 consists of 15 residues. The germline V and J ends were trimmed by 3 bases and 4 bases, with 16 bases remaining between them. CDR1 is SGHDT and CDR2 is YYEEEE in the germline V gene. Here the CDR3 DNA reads TGTGCCAGCAGCTCGGGCCCCAAGAGAGGCTATGGCTACACCTTC. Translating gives CASSSGPKRGYGYTF.

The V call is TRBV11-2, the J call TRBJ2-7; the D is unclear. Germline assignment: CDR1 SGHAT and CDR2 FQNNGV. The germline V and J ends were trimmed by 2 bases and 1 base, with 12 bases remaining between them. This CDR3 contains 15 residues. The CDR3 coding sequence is TGTGCCAGCAGCTTATTCTATGGCAGTTCCTACGAGCAGTACTTC. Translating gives CASSLFYGSSYEQYF.

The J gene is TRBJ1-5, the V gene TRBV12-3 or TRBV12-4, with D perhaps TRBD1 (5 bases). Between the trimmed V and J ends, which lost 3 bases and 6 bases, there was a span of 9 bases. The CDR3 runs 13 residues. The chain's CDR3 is CASSLGGTQPQHF. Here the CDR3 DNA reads TGTGCCAGCAGTTTGGGGGGTACTCAGCCCCAGCATTTT.

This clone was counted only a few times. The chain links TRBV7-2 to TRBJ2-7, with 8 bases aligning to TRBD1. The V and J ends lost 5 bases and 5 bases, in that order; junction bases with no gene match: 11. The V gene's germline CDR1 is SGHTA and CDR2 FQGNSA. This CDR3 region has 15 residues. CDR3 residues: CASSPPRTGNNEQYF. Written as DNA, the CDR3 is TGTGCCAGCAGCCCACCTAGGACAGGGAACAACGAGCAGTACTTC.

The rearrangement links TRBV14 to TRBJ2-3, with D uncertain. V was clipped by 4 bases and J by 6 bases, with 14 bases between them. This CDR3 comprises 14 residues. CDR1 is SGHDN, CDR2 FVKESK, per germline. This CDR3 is CASSLRPIGDTQYF. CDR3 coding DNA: TGTGCCAGCAGCCTCCGGCCCATCGGGGATACGCAGTATTTT.

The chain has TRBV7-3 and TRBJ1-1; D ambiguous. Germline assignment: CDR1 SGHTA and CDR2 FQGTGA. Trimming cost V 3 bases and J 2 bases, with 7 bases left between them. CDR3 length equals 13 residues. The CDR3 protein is CASSFNFNTEAFF. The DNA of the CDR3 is TGTGCCAGCAGCTTTAACTTCAACACTGAAGCTTTCTTT.

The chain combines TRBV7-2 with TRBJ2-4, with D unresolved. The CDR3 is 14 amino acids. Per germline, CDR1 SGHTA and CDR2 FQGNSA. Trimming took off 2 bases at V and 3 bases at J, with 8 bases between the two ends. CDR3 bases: TGTGCCAGCAGCTTAAGGGATGGCAAAAACATTCAGTACTTC. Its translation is CASSLRDGKNIQYF.

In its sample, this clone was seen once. CDR3 in amino acids: CASSEVDRVNTEAFF. CDR3 DNA sequence: TGTGCCAGCAGTGAGGTGGACAGAGTGAACACTGAAGCTTTCTTT. The chain is built from TRBV6-1 and TRBJ1-1; perhaps TRBD1 as D (6 bases). CDR1 and CDR2 (germline): MNHNS, SASEGT. CDR3 size: 15 residues. Trimming shortened V by 3 bases and J by 0 bases, and 11 bases separated the two germline ends.

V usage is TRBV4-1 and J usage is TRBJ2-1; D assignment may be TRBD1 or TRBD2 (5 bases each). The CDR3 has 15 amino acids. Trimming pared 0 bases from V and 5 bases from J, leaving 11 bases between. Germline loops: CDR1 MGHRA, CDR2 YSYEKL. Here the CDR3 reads CASSQDSRGHNEQFF. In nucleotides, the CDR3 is TGCGCCAGCAGCCAAGATTCCCGGGGACACAATGAGCAGTTCTTC.

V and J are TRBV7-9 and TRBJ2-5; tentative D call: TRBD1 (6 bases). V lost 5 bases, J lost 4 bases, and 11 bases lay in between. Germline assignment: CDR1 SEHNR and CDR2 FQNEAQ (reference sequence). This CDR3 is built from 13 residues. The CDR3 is CASSPGGVETQYF. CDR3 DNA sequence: TGTGCCAGCAGCCCTGGGGGCGTAGAGACCCAGTACTTC.

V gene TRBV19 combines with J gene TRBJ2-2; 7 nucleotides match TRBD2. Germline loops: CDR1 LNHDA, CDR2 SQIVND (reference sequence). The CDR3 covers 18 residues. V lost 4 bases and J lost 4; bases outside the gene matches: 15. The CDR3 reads CASSTGRGSGRTTGELFF. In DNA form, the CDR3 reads TGTGCCAGTAGTACCGGGCGGGGTAGCGGGCGGACCACCGGGGAGCTGTTTTTT.

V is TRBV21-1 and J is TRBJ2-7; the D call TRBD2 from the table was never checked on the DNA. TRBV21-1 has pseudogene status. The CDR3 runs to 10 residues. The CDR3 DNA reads TGTGCCAGCACCCTTAGCGAGCAGTACGTC. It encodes CASTLSEQYV.